This entry lists 15 T cell receptor beta chains sequenced from one sample in a study of T-cell memory formation after mild COVID-19. TCRdb independently ran MiXCR on the 5' RACE reads; one entry per CDR3 protein. Among hundreds of thousands of distinct CDR3 sequences listed, approximately 15% were seen once. Specimen: PBMCs or a T cell subset sorted from them (not recorded which). The receptors were gathered from a man aged 18 to 29 who had mild COVID-19 (a few samples of this study predate the infection). Cell type and time point are not known.

The chain couples TRBV4-2 to TRBJ1-3; weak D call: TRBD1 (6 bases). Looked up from germline, CDR1 is LGHNA and CDR2 is YNFKEQ. Trimming shortened V by 0 bases and J by 2 bases, and 14 bases separated the two germline ends. The CDR3 sequence is 17 residues long. The chain's CDR3 is CASSQELVGAPGNTIYF. CDR3 DNA sequence: TGTGCCAGCAGCCAAGAGCTGGTGGGGGCCCCTGGAAACACCATATATTTT.

This chain uses TRBV9 with TRBJ2-3; 7 positions agree with TRBD2. The CDR3 is 16 amino acids. Trimming took 3 bases from V and 0 from J; bases not matched to a gene: 7. Germline CDR1 SGDLS, CDR2 YYNGEE. The CDR3 is CASSGRLAASTDTQYF. The CDR3, as DNA: TGTGCCAGCAGCGGACGACTAGCAGCTAGCACAGATACGCAGTATTTT.

The CDR3 sequence: CASSEGTLGFEAFF. CDR3 bases: TGTGCCAGCAGTGAAGGGACACTCGGATTTGAAGCTTTCTTT. The chain recombines TRBV25-1 with TRBJ1-1; D perhaps matches TRBD1 (6 bases). Germline-derived CDR1 and CDR2 are MGHDK and SYGVNS. The V and J ends lost 2 bases and 7 bases respectively, with 14 bases between them. The CDR3 is 14 residues long.

CDR3: CASSLGISGSTDTQYF. The CDR3 bases are TGTGCCAGCAGTTTGGGGATTTCGGGTAGCACAGATACGCAGTATTTT. The rearrangement joins TRBV12-3 or TRBV12-4 to TRBJ2-3; D call uncertain. The CDR3 sequence is 16 residues long. Trimming pared 3 bases from V and 0 bases from J, leaving 13 bases between.

This rearrangement joins TRBV18 to TRBJ1-4; D is possibly TRBD1 (5 bases). Germline V gene lookup returns CDR1 KGHSH and CDR2 LQKENI. CDR3 length: 16 amino acids. The ends were cut back, 0 bases at V and 4 bases at J, with 12 bases in the middle. In DNA form, the CDR3 reads TGTGCCAGCTCACCACCCAACTCGGGGGTTAATGAAAAACTGTTTTTT. This encodes CASSPPNSGVNEKLFF.

This clonotype was detected only a few times. This chain joins TRBV4-3 and TRBJ2-1; 9 bases agree with TRBD2. V gave up 4 bases and J gave up 7 bases; unmatched junction bases: 14. CDR3 size: 17 residues. CDR1 LGHNA and CDR2 YSLEER come from the germline V gene. The CDR3 DNA reads TGCGCCAGCAGCCCATCTTTGGCGGGGGGGCCGGCAAATGAGCAGTTCTTC. Protein product: CASSPSLAGGPANEQFF.

This chain joins TRBV6-5 and TRBJ1-1; D is unclear. V was trimmed by 6 bases and J by 7 bases, leaving 9 bases between them. The CDR3 has 11 amino acids. Germline V gene data show CDR1 as MNHEY and CDR2 as SVGAGI. Here the CDR3 reads CASRIKNEAFF. The CDR3 region has the DNA TGTGCCAGCAGGATTAAAAATGAAGCTTTCTTT.

In DNA form, the CDR3 reads TGTGCCAGCAGCCCGGACAGGGAAGATGGCTACACCTTC. Its protein product is CASSPDREDGYTF. The J gene is TRBJ1-2, the V gene TRBV7-2; 8 positions agree with TRBD1. Germline V CDR1 and CDR2: SGHTA, FQGNSA. After removal of 5 bases from V and 6 bases from J, the junction contained 5 bases not matched to a gene. The CDR3 has 13 amino acids.

This clonotype occurred many times. The chain is built from TRBV6-2 or TRBV6-3 and TRBJ2-7, with TRBD1 as a possible D gene (5 bases). This CDR3 contains 12 residues. The V end was cut by 5 bases, the J end by 3 bases, with 8 bases between. Germline V CDR1 and CDR2: MNHEY, SVGEGT. The CDR3, as DNA: TGTGCCAGCAGTACTCAGGGCTACGAGCAGTACTTC. Translation: CASSTQGYEQYF.

This clonotype was detected only a few times. The rearrangement uses TRBV7-8 and TRBJ2-3, with D perhaps matching TRBD2 (6 bases). The germline V and J ends were trimmed by 7 bases and 0 bases, with 14 bases remaining between them. The CDR3 is 15 residues long. The germline gives CDR1 SGHVS, CDR2 FQNEAQ. CDR3: CASTNPGTSTDTQYF. The CDR3 coding sequence is TGTGCCAGCACCAACCCAGGGACTAGCACAGATACGCAGTATTTT.

The gene calls are TRBV20-1 and TRBJ1-2; no clear D gene. The CDR3 spans 14 residues. The V end was cut by 6 bases, the J end by 5 bases, with 19 bases between. In germline, CDR1 is DFQATT, CDR2 SNEGSKA (reference sequence). Here the CDR3 reads CSARVDQVIYGYTF. CDR3 DNA sequence: TGCAGTGCCCGCGTTGATCAGGTTATATATGGCTACACCTTC.

This clonotype was detected only a few times. The chain has TRBV7-9 and TRBJ2-7; 11 nucleotides line up with TRBD1. Germline V gene sequence: CDR1 SEHNR, CDR2 FQNEAQ (reference sequence). CDR3 length: 15 residues. V lost 4 bases to trimming and J lost 3 bases; unmatched junction nucleotides: 5. CDR3: CASSSGQGVNYEQYF. As DNA, the CDR3 is TGTGCCAGCAGCTCGGGACAGGGGGTAAACTACGAGCAGTACTTC. Full variable domain (remainder filled in from reference TRBV7-9 and TRBJ2-7): DTGVSQNPRHKITKRGQNVTFRCDPISEHNRLYWYRQTLGQGPEFLTYFQNEAQLEKSRLLSDRFSAERPKGSFSTLEIQRTEQGDSAMYLCASSSGQGVNYEQYFGPGTRLTVT.

CDR3 DNA: TGTGCCAGCAGCCCCGTGGGGACGGAGCAGTTCTTC. It yields the protein CASSPVGTEQFF. The chain recombines TRBV12-3 or TRBV12-4 with TRBJ2-1; D might be TRBD1 or TRBD2, each matching 5 bases. The V end was cut by 6 bases, the J end by 10 bases, with 13 bases between. The CDR3 spans 12 residues.

V is TRBV7-3 and J is TRBJ2-7; 8 bases are shared with TRBD1. This CDR3 has 13 amino acids. V was pared by 4 bases and J by 5 bases, with 4 bases of the junction left unmatched. Looked up from germline, CDR1 is SGHTA and CDR2 is FQGTGA. The CDR3 nucleotides read TGTGCCAGCAGCTGGACAGGGCGGGACGAGCAGTACTTC. It specifies CASSWTGRDEQYF.

The CDR3 nucleotides are TGTGCCAGCTCACCATCAATGGGCCACCTTGGGAACTATGGCTACACCTTC. It specifies CASSPSMGHLGNYGYTF. This chain joins TRBV18 and TRBJ1-2; D call uncertain. Germline V gene sequence: CDR1 KGHSH, CDR2 LQKENI. The CDR3 loop spans 17 amino acids. V lost 2 bases, J lost 2 bases, and 18 bases lay in between.